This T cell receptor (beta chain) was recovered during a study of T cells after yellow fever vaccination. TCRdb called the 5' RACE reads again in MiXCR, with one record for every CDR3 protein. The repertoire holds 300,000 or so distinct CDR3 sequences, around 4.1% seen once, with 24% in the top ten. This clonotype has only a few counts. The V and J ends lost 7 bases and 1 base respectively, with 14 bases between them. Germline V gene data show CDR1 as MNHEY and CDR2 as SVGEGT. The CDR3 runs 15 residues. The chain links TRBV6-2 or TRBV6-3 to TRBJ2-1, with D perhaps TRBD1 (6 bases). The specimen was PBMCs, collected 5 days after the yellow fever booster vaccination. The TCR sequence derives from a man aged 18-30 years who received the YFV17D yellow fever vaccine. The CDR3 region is CASTGLGGSYNEQFF. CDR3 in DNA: TGTGCCAGCACCGGTTTAGGGGGATCCTACAATGAGCAGTTCTTC.